This TCR beta chain came from a study of CXCR3-negative and CXCR3-positive naive CD8 T cells (dated by TCRdb to between 2018 and 2020). Regarding the study in general: In total, around 140 million TRB reads were obtained, or roughly 1.5 +/- 0.3 million reads per library. The diversity and physicochemical repertoire analyses included 11 donors pooled from two independent experiments. For the TRBV-TRBJ cluster analysis, the naive subsets came from roughly 5 donors, while the memory cells came from 3 donors.

Via the germline V gene, CDR1 is MDHEN and CDR2 SYDVKM. Measured from the cysteine to the phenylalanine, the CDR3 is 12 residues long. The DNA sequence is not available. The study at large found these results: Naive CXCR3-negative and CXCR3-positive cells from the same donor showed similar TRBV-TRBJ usage, whereas memory cells showed distinct patterns. Because surface CD5, which has been linked to self-reactivity in mice, was comparable between naive subsets, TCR interaction strength was also inferred from TRB CDR3 physicochemical properties. Repertoire diversity was comparably high in both naive subsets but much lower in memory CD8+ T cells. Freshly isolated PBMCs were used for most assays because CXCR3 expression went down partially after cryopreservation. Compared with CXCR3-negative naive cells, CXCR3-positive naive cells had TRB CDR3s with higher hydrophobicity (lower Kidera factor 4), lower energy, and higher strength and volume indices.

Each CD8+ T cell subset was flow-sorted in triplicate, with fewer than 350,000 cells per subset placed directly into RLT lysis buffer. To keep memory contaminants out, a stringent definition of naive CD8+ T cells was applied: CD45RO-CCR7+CD27+CD95-. Using standard density gradient centrifugation, peripheral blood mononuclear cells were isolated from buffy coats. Naive CXCR3-negative and CXCR3-positive CD8+ T cells were flow-sorted on a FACSAria III. Total RNA was extracted from sorted cells with an RNeasy Mini Kit. The sequencer was a NextSeq 550. The Human TCR Profiling Kit (MiLaboratory) was used to make UMI-labeled 5' RACE TRB cDNA libraries. The full amount of extracted RNA was used for cDNA synthesis, and the full amount of resulting cDNA was used for PCR amplification. Libraries were prepared in parallel using an identical number of PCR cycles. Concerning the study's data processing: With a requirement of at least two reads per UMI, MIGEC and MiXCR extracted about 50,000 +/- 10,000 unique UMI-labeled TRB cDNA molecules per library. Each library averaged about 37,000 +/- 9,700 functional in-frame TRB CDR3 nucleotide clonotypes without stop codons. After each sample was downsampled to 5000 UMI-labeled TRB molecules, VDJtools was used to calculate diversity metrics such as normalized Shannon-Wiener and Chao1. VDJtools was used to calculate clonotype-size-weighted physicochemical properties of the central five CDR3 residues, namely interaction energy, strength, volume and Kidera factor 4. TCRdb reanalyzed the reads, keeping one entry per CDR3 protein sequence and omitting DNA. These V and J calls originate from TCRdb's pipeline instead of the authors' own analysis. The table held for this sample gives under 85,000 distinct CDR3 sequences. The ten largest make up about 1.6% of the sample.

About this clonotype: This clone's antigen is unknown.

This clonotype originated in a human donor in good health. Some clones in this sample may be carry-over from other donors' samples. The chain uses TRBV28 and TRBJ2-7; there is no DNA to check the TCRdb D call of TRBD1. Sequencing was carried out using naive CXCR3- CD8+ T cells from blood. This sample's cell subset or site label indicates: CD45RO-CCR7+CD27+CD95- naive CD8+ T cells lacking CXCR3 (TNR3-). The CDR3 reads as follows: CASSPPGREQYF.